These 11 T cell receptor beta chains came from one sample sequenced in a study of radiotherapy plus CTLA-4 blockade in lung cancer. Method: immunoSEQ multiplex PCR; TCRdb's copy keeps in-frame clones and lacks some. Altogether some 37,000 clones are present, approximately 72% being singletons, with the ten largest covering about a tenth. The sequencing here drew on peripheral blood, taken from a patient treated with radiotherapy plus ipilimumab. These TCRs come from a human donor with non-small cell lung cancer who had stable disease on radiotherapy plus ipilimumab.

The chain combines TRBV5-1 with TRBJ1-4; 9 bases are a match to TRBD1. The CDR3 sequence is 14 residues long. Germline CDR1 SGHRS, CDR2 YFSETQ. After removal of 1 base from V and 15 bases from J, the junction contained 10 bases not matched to a gene. The CDR3 reads CASSLFGWWTGVFF. The CDR3 coding sequence is TGCGCCAGCAGCTTGTTCGGGTGGTGGACAGGGGTGTTTTTT.

V and J are TRBV4-1 and TRBJ1-6, with D tentatively TRBD1 (6 bases). The germline V gene has CDR1 MGHRA and CDR2 YSYEKL. This CDR3 is built from 18 residues. Trimming removed 4 bases at V and 0 bases at J, with 16 bases between. The CDR3, as DNA: TGCGCCAGCAGCCTGGCAGGGGCGATAGGCTCCTATAATTCACCCCTCCACTTT. Residues: CASSLAGAIGSYNSPLHF.

The chain recombines TRBV5-4 with TRBJ2-5, with 14 positions matching TRBD2. V shed 4 bases and J 2 bases; nucleotides not matched to a gene: 4. This CDR3 comprises 16 residues. Germline V gene sequence: CDR1 SGHNT, CDR2 YYREEE (reference sequence). The CDR3 sequence is CASSKGLAGDQETQYF. The CDR3 DNA sequence: TGTGCCAGCAGCAAGGGACTAGCGGGGGATCAAGAGACCCAGTACTTC.

The chain has TRBV5-1 and TRBJ2-5; 7 bases agree with TRBD2. Trimming at V came to 1 base and at J to 2 bases, leaving 8 bases not matched to a gene. Germline V lookup: CDR1 SGHRS, CDR2 YFSETQ. The CDR3 covers 16 residues. Here the CDR3 reads CASSLYSGGKQETQYF. In nucleotides, the CDR3 is TGCGCCAGCAGCTTGTATTCGGGGGGTAAACAAGAGACCCAGTACTTC.

The CDR3 spells CASSKPGTSTYEQYF. The CDR3 region has the DNA TGTGCCAGCAGCAAACCTGGGACATCCACCTACGAGCAGTACTTC. The J gene is TRBJ2-7, the V gene TRBV21-1; the tabulated D call, TRBD1, remains unverified against the DNA. TRBV21-1 is given as a pseudogene. The CDR3 spans 15 residues.

The chain carries TRBV19 and TRBJ1-2; no reliable D call. The CDR3 totals 14 residues. The germline V gene encodes CDR1 LNHDA and CDR2 SQIVND (reference sequence). V was cut by 3 bases and J by 8 bases, with 16 bases left in between. The CDR3 region has the DNA TGTGCCAGTAGTATCGCGGGAGAACTGGGGGGCTACACCTTC. Its translation: CASSIAGELGGYTF.

The chain links TRBV1 to TRBJ2-1; the D segment call TRBD2 is taken from the table without a DNA check. TRBV1 is a recognized pseudogene. The CDR3 consists of 16 residues. The CDR3: CTSSRYESGGYNEQFF. The CDR3 DNA follows: TGCACCAGCAGCCGATATGAGAGCGGGGGATACAATGAGCAGTTCTTC.

There are a few counts of this clone. The chain joins TRBV20-1 to TRBJ1-1; unclear D gene. This CDR3 has 11 amino acids. V was clipped by 2 bases and J by 6 bases, with 7 bases between them. The germline CDR1 and CDR2 sequences are DFQATT and SNEGSKA (reference sequence). The CDR3 sequence: CSARRVPEAFF. Written as DNA, the CDR3 is TGCAGTGCTAGACGGGTGCCTGAAGCTTTCTTT.

As DNA, the CDR3 is TGTGCCATCAGTGAGCGAGAGGACAGAGCCTACGAGCAGTACTTC. Residues: CAISEREDRAYEQYF. The gene calls are TRBV10-3 and TRBJ2-7; perhaps TRBD1 as D (6 bases). This CDR3 contains 15 residues. The ends were cut back, 2 bases at V and 2 bases at J, with 13 bases in the middle. Germline V gene data show CDR1 as ENHRY and CDR2 as SYGVKD.

This clone appeared a single time. The chain carries TRBV11-3 and TRBJ2-4; D uncertain. This CDR3 comprises 11 residues. Per the germline V gene, CDR1 is SGHNT and CDR2 is YENEEA. V dropped 6 bases and J dropped 7 bases, with 7 bases sitting between them. CDR3 DNA: TGTGCCAGCAGGGAGTCCAACATTCAGTACTTC. It is translated as CASRESNIQYF.

This clone came up a few times. The chain has TRBV9 and TRBJ2-5; TRBD1 aligns across 7 bases. This CDR3 has 15 amino acids. Germline CDR1 SGDLS, CDR2 YYNGEE. V shed 0 bases and J 2 bases; nucleotides not matched to a gene: 4. CDR3 sequence reads: CASSVGNRGQETQYF. CDR3 bases: TGTGCCAGCAGCGTAGGGAACAGGGGACAAGAGACCCAGTACTTC.